The next 14 T cell receptor beta chains were all read from a single sample in a study of tumor and adjacent non-tumor tissue in lung cancer. RNA was extracted from bulk tissue without any cell sorting. Distant lung tissue was collected more than 3 cm away from the tumor edge. Three rounds of nested PCR, following a modified ARM-PCR protocol, produced the TCRbeta library. Via MiXCR, TCRdb re-called the multiplex PCR reads, giving one row per CDR3 protein. The sample includes some 100,000 distinct CDR3 sequences, 60% to 70% of them seen just once. What was sequenced was distant non-tumor lung tissue. All receptors derive from a man between 60 and 75 years old with non-small cell lung cancer.

As concerns this clonotype: This may be a read error: a much more frequent sequence differs by one nucleotide. The chain employs TRBV12-3 or TRBV12-4 and TRBJ1-1, with TRBD1 as a possible D gene (6 bases). CDR3 length: 14 residues. The CDR3 loop is CASSPTGVNAEAFF. The CDR3 bases are TGTGCCAGCAGCCCGACAGGAGTGAACGCTGAAGCTTTCTTT.

Details on this clonotype: This may arise from a read error, as a much more abundant clone is one base away. V gene TRBV27 combines with J gene TRBJ2-6, with a weak D call TRBD1 (5 bases). The germline V gene has CDR1 MNHEY and CDR2 SMNVEV (reference sequence). The CDR3 covers 14 residues. The CDR3 DNA reads as TGTGCCAGCAGGATTAGCTCTGGGGCCAACGTCCTGAGTTTC. Its protein is CASRISSGANVLSF.

Comment on this clonotype: One base away lies a much larger clone, so this may be a sequencing read error. The DNA of the CDR3 is TGTGCCAGCAGTGACGCCCCCGACAGGGGCGCCGGGGAGCTGCTTTTT. This sequence encodes CASSDAPDRGAGELLF. This rearrangement joins TRBV6-4 to TRBJ2-2; 8 positions agree with TRBD1. The CDR3 is 16 amino acids. CDR1 and CDR2 (germline): MRHNA, SNTAGT.

By its share, this clonotype is medium-sized. The rearrangement joins TRBV10-3 to TRBJ1-2; 7 positions match TRBD1. The CDR3 is 15 amino acids. The germline V gene has CDR1 ENHRY and CDR2 SYGVKD. J was trimmed by 7 bases and V by 6 bases; bases with no gene match: 14. This chain's CDR3 is CAIRKSSGTVTGYTF. CDR3 DNA sequence: TGTGCCATCAGAAAAAGCTCCGGGACAGTTACTGGCTACACCTTC.

A note on this clonotype: Sequence at one end of the junction differs from germline and may be a read error. The chain recombines TRBV11-2 with TRBJ2-1; 8 bases are a match to TRBD2. The CDR3 totals 16 residues. Looked up from germline, CDR1 is SGHAT and CDR2 is FQNNGV. The CDR3 region has the DNA TGTGCTAGCAGCACGAGACTAACGGGGGGGCCGATTGAGCAGTTCTTC. The encoded protein is CASSTRLTGGPIEQFF.

Points on this clonotype: This may come from a read error, since a much larger clone is one base off. V and J are TRBV5-6 and TRBJ1-6; 7 positions agree with TRBD1. The germline CDR1 and CDR2 sequences are SGHDT and YYEEEE. The CDR3 sequence is 14 residues long. CDR3 region: CAISLESGGSPLHF. The CDR3 DNA follows: TGTGCCATCAGCTTGGAATCAGGGGGATCACCCCTCCACTTT. Filled out from reference TRBV5-6 and TRBJ1-6, the complete variable domain reads DAGVTQSPTHLIKTRGQQVTLRCSPKSGHDTVSWYQQALGQGPQFIFQYYEEEERQRGNFPDRFSGHQFPNYSSELNVNALLLGDSALYLCAISLESGGSPLHFGNGTRLTVT.

With respect to this clonotype: At one end the junction does not follow the germline gene, possibly because of a read error. CDR3 protein: CVSSQRTGESFF. The CDR3 nucleotides read TGTGTCAGCAGTCAAAGGACAGGGGAATCGTTTTTT. This sequence joins TRBV6-5 and TRBJ1-4; TRBD1 aligns across 9 bases. This CDR3 is built from 12 residues. The germline CDR1 and CDR2 sequences are MNHEY and SVGAGI.

CDR3: CSAIDHGGGVGNTIYF. DNA for the CDR3: TGCAGTGCTATAGATCATGGGGGGGGTGTTGGAAACACCATATATTTT. V is TRBV20-1 and J is TRBJ1-3; D may be TRBD1 (5 bases). V shed 4 bases and J shed 3 bases, with 19 bases lying between them. This CDR3 spans 16 amino acids. Germline V gene lookup returns CDR1 DFQATT and CDR2 SNEGSKA (reference sequence).

Details on this clonotype: This may arise from a read error, as a much more abundant clone is one base away. CDR3 residues: CASSSPGLAGLCEQYF. DNA of the CDR3: TGTGCCAGCAGCTCACCGGGACTAGCGGGACTCTGCGAGCAGTACTTC. V usage is TRBV13 and J usage is TRBJ2-7; TRBD2 agrees at 13 bases. Per the germline V gene, CDR1 is PRHDT and CDR2 is FYEKMQ (reference sequence). The junction had 9 bases not matched to a gene; V was cut back by 4 bases and J by 6 bases. The CDR3 totals 16 residues.

With respect to this clonotype: A read error may produce the germline difference seen at one junction end. The rearrangement uses TRBV10-1 and TRBJ1-5; no definite D call. Germline V lookup: CDR1 WNHNN, CDR2 SYGVQD (reference sequence). The CDR3 contains 10 residues. This chain's CDR3 is CTSRTTTQRF. CDR3 sequence (DNA): TGCACCAGCAGGACGACAACTCAGCGTTTT.

This clonotype turned up a few times. The rearrangement links TRBV4-1 to TRBJ2-1; D remains unclear. V dropped 3 bases and J dropped 0 bases, with 9 bases sitting between them. The V gene's germline CDR1 is MGHRA and CDR2 YSYEKL. The CDR3 sequence is 15 residues long. The CDR3 loop reads CASSQRPSSYNEQFF. Here the CDR3 DNA reads TGCGCCAGCAGCCAGAGGCCCAGCTCCTACAATGAGCAGTTCTTC.

Many counts were recorded for this clonotype. The V gene is TRBV4-1, the J gene TRBJ2-1; 14 positions match TRBD2. V was clipped by 5 bases and J by 8 bases; unmatched bases: 8. CDR1 MGHRA and CDR2 YSYEKL come from the germline V gene. The CDR3 is made up of 16 amino acids. The CDR3 sequence is CASSKSGGLAGDEQFF. The CDR3 DNA reads TGCGCCAGCAGCAAATCGGGGGGACTAGCGGGAGATGAGCAGTTCTTC.

V gene TRBV11-2 combines with J gene TRBJ2-1; D uncertain. The CDR3 extends over 13 amino acids. Looked up from germline, CDR1 is SGHAT and CDR2 is FQNNGV. V was cut by 7 bases and J by 3 bases, with 10 bases left in between. The CDR3 coding sequence is TGTGCCAGCAACAACGGTCACTACAATGAGCAGTTCTTC. Protein: CASNNGHYNEQFF.

With respect to this clonotype: A much larger clone differs by one base, so this may be a read error. The chain recombines TRBV7-9 with TRBJ2-7; D uncertain. This CDR3 is built from 14 residues. Germline values: CDR1 SEHNR, CDR2 FQNEAQ (reference sequence). The CDR3 region is CASSPYPSTYEQCF. CDR3 bases: TGTGCCAGCAGCCCCTATCCCAGCACCTACGAGCAGTGCTTC.